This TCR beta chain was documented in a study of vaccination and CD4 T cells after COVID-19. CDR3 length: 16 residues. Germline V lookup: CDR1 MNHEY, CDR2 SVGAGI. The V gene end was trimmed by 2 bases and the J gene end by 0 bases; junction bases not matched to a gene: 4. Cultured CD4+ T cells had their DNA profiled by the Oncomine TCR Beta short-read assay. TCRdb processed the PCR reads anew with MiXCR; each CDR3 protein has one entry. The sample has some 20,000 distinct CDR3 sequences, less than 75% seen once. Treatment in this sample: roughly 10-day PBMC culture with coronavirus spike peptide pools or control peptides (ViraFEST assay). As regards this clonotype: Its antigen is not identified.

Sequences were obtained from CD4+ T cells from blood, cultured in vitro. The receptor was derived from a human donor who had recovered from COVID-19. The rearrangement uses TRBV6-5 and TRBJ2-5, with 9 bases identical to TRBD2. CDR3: CASSYPAGGDQETQYF. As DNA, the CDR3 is TGTGCCAGCAGTTACCCTGCGGGGGGGGACCAAGAGACCCAGTACTTC.